This TCR beta chain emerged from a study of T cells in Graves' hyperthyroidism and ophthalmopathy. Study context: Upon initial diagnosis and before any treatment, peripheral blood was collected. Study-level points and caveats: Ophthalmopathy stood apart from stable hyperthyroidism in a 13 V-J model. The majority of expanded thyroid clonotypes above 0.001 also appeared in blood.

J lost 10 bases, V lost 3 bases, and 11 bases had no gene match. Germline V CDR1 and CDR2: LNHDA, SQIVND (reference sequence). The length of the CDR3 is 16 residues. This clonotype was seen more than once but under ten times. What it binds is unknown. Exclusion of patients followed from uncontrolled infection, other autoimmune disease, pregnancy or lactation. Regions amplified from RNA transcripts were the TCR beta CDR3 regions. The HTBI primer set served for first-round RT-PCR of the TCR CDR3. TCRdb fed the multiplex PCR reads into MiXCR, producing one record per CDR3 protein. The sample records about 640,000 distinct CDR3 sequences, around 20% being singletons.

The TCR was taken from a man in his thirties or forties with Graves' ophthalmopathy. J is TRBJ2-1 and V is TRBV19; TRBD2 matches 11 bases. The sequenced material came from blood. This CDR3 reads CASSIGSLAGGGEQFF. CDR3 in DNA: TGTGCCAGTAGTATTGGTTCGCTAGCGGGAGGAGGAGAGCAGTTCTTC. Using reference TRBV19 and TRBJ2-1 for the parts outside the CDR3, the full variable domain is DGGITQSPKYLFRKEGQNVTLSCEQNLNHDAMYWYRQDPGQGLRLIYYSQIVNDFQKGDIAEGYSVSREKKESFPLTVTSAQKNPTAFYLCASSIGSLAGGGEQFFGPGTRLTVL.